This TCR beta chain was observed in a study of Graves' ophthalmopathy and Graves' hyperthyroidism. Broader study findings: The model forecast ophthalmopathy progression, reaching 60% to 71% sensitivity and less than 75% specificity. In blood appeared most of the expanded thyroid clonotypes whose frequency exceeded 0.001.

V lost 7 bases and J lost 4, with 22 bases in between. In germline, CDR1 is MNHEY, CDR2 SVGAGI. The CDR3 is made up of 16 amino acids. RNA transcripts were the source from which TCR beta CDR3 regions were amplified. The library came from an HTBI-primed first-round RT-PCR and a second-round multiplex PCR. TCRdb re-derived calls from the multiplex PCR reads in MiXCR, one entry per CDR3 protein. The sample records some 400,000 distinct CDR3 sequences, about 18% being singletons. Ten or more counts support this clonotype. Its antigen remains unknown. The receptor's source is a young woman with Graves' ophthalmopathy. Sequencing was performed on peripheral blood. The chain carries TRBV6-5 and TRBJ1-1, with TRBD1 as a possible D gene (5 bases). The CDR3 region is CASTPRHPGGTTEAFF. Here the CDR3 DNA reads TGTGCCAGCACCCCGCGACACCCCGGTGGGACCACTGAAGCTTTCTTT.